Listed here are 19 T cell receptor beta chains from one sample, sequenced in a study of human T cells and chemical hapten exposure. TCRdb reprocessed the RACE reads via MiXCR and lists one record per CDR3 protein. The sample lists roughly 250,000 distinct CDR3 sequences; approximately 8.6% were seen once. Sample time point: pre-sensitization, week 0. Treatment indicated: therapeutic diphenylcyclopropenone sensitization with weekly scalp DPC. Source: whole blood, taken in connection with sensitization to the hapten diphenylcyclopropenone (DPC). These receptors all stem from a woman aged 40 to 55 with alopecia areata. Some clones in this sample may be carry-over from other donors' samples.

The chain has TRBV5-1 and TRBJ2-5, with 10 nucleotides matching TRBD2. The V gene end was trimmed by 0 bases and the J gene end by 6 bases; junction bases not matched to a gene: 8. Germline V gene sequence: CDR1 SGHRS, CDR2 YFSETQ. This CDR3 has 16 residues. CDR3: CASSLVVAGGRKTQYF. DNA of the CDR3: TGCGCCAGCAGCTTGGTGGTAGCGGGAGGCAGGAAGACCCAGTACTTC.

This clonotype was recorded a few times. V usage is TRBV7-8 and J usage is TRBJ2-1; no definite D call. Trimming took 1 base from V and 5 from J, leaving 9 bases between them. CDR1 and CDR2 (germline): SGHVS, FQNEAQ. The CDR3 totals 14 residues. The CDR3 bases are TGTGCCAGCAGCTTAGTACTGACCGACAATGAGCAGTTCTTC. Translated: CASSLVLTDNEQFF.

The chain carries TRBV29-1 and TRBJ2-5; D is possibly TRBD1 (5 bases). Trimming removed 7 bases at V and 4 bases at J, with 13 bases between. CDR3 length: 12 residues. Germline assignment: CDR1 SQVTM and CDR2 ANQGSEA. The DNA for the CDR3 is TGCAGCGGCAGGGTAGGAGCAGAGACCCAGTACTTC. This sequence encodes CSGRVGAETQYF.

The rearrangement uses TRBV28 and TRBJ1-2; D may be TRBD1 (5 bases). CDR1 is MDHEN, CDR2 SYDVKM, per germline. The CDR3 is 13 amino acids. Trimming removed 5 bases from V and 6 bases from J, with 13 bases in between. CDR3 amino acids: CASSEARGHGYTF. The CDR3 coding sequence is TGTGCCAGCAGTGAAGCCCGGGGCCATGGCTACACCTTC.

In its sample, this clonotype was seen many times. The junction differs from germline at one of its ends, possibly a read error. The chain employs TRBV20-1 and TRBJ2-7; no clear D gene. Germline loops: CDR1 DFQATT, CDR2 SNEGSKA (reference sequence). This CDR3 has 10 residues. The CDR3 nucleotides are TGCAGTGCTAAGACCCCTATAGGACGCTTC. This translates into CSAKTPIGRF.

The chain employs TRBV6-2 or TRBV6-3 and TRBJ2-2; D is ambiguous. The germline CDR1 and CDR2 sequences are MNHEY and SVGEGT. This CDR3 spans 15 amino acids. Trimming removed 6 bases from V and 6 bases from J, with 17 bases in between. The CDR3 spells CASSPFGTSAGELFF. The CDR3 DNA sequence: TGTGCCAGCAGCCCCTTTGGCACCAGCGCCGGGGAGCTGTTTTTT.

The chain combines TRBV7-9 with TRBJ1-2; D remains ambiguous. V was pared by 4 bases and J by 3 bases, with 15 bases between. The CDR3 length is 15 residues. Looked up from germline, CDR1 is SEHNR and CDR2 is FQNEAQ (reference sequence). CDR3 protein: CASSSPTYPYYGYTF. CDR3 nucleotide sequence: TGTGCCAGCAGCTCCCCCACATACCCCTACTATGGCTACACCTTC.

The gene calls are TRBV20-1 and TRBJ2-5; D is unclear. The germline V and J ends were trimmed by 6 bases and 1 base, with 12 bases remaining between them. The CDR3 loop spans 13 amino acids. CDR1 and CDR2 from the germline V gene are DFQATT and SNEGSKA (reference sequence). CDR3 sequence (DNA): TGCAGTGCCGGAAGAGGCAGCCAAGAGACCCAGTACTTC. Amino acids: CSAGRGSQETQYF.

The chain uses TRBV12-3 or TRBV12-4 and TRBJ1-5; TRBD1 matches 7 bases. Germline trimming cut 3 bases from V and 5 bases from J; bases unmatched to any gene: 1. The CDR3 runs 13 residues. The CDR3 coding sequence is TGTGCCAGCAGTTTCAGGGGGGATCAGCCCCAGCATTTT. Protein product: CASSFRGDQPQHF.

This clonotype was counted between two and nine times. V and J are TRBV11-2 and TRBJ2-1; 13 nucleotides match TRBD2. The germline gives CDR1 SGHAT, CDR2 FQNNGV. The CDR3 runs to 15 residues. With 6 bases clipped from V and 4 bases from J, the junction kept 3 bases outside the gene matches. The CDR3 coding sequence is TGTGCCAGCAGTAAACTAGCGGGAGGGTACAATGAGCAGTTCTTC. It codes for CASSKLAGGYNEQFF.

The table lists this clonotype with many counts. The gene calls are TRBV6-6 and TRBJ2-7, with TRBD1 as a possible D gene (6 bases). The CDR3 contains 16 residues. Deletions cut 0 bases from V and 0 bases from J, with 12 bases between. Germline assignment: CDR1 MNHNY and CDR2 SVGAGI (reference sequence). The DNA of the CDR3 is TGTGCCAGCAGTTACTCGTTGTCACAGGGCTCCTACGAGCAGTACTTC. Translating it yields CASSYSLSQGSYEQYF.

This clonotype came up a few times. A read error may produce the germline difference seen at one junction end. The chain joins TRBV7-7 to TRBJ2-5, with D perhaps given as TRBD1 or TRBD2 (6 bases each). Germline-derived CDR1 and CDR2 are SSHAT and FNYEAQ (reference sequence). The CDR3 extends over 16 amino acids. Here the CDR3 reads CASSLGGTPSQETQYF. CDR3 nucleotides: TGTGCTAGCAGCTTAGGCGGGACACCTTCCCAAGAGACCCAGTACTTC.

The chain is built from TRBV24-1 and TRBJ2-1; 12 nucleotides line up with TRBD2. V lost 6 bases and J lost 5; bases outside the gene matches: 4. Germline-derived CDR1 and CDR2 are KGHDR and SFDVKD. The CDR3 has 15 amino acids. DNA of the CDR3: TGTGCCACCAGTCCTAGCGGGAGGGGAAACAATGAGCAGTTCTTC. Its protein is CATSPSGRGNNEQFF.

The chain combines TRBV29-1 with TRBJ1-1, with unresolved D. In germline, CDR1 is SQVTM, CDR2 ANQGSEA. Trimming cost V 6 bases and J 1 base, with 6 bases left between them. This CDR3 spans 11 amino acids. Here the CDR3 DNA reads TGCAGCGTGGAGAAGAACACTGAAGCTTTCTTT. The encoded protein is CSVEKNTEAFF.

This clonotype was recorded at least ten times. The genes are TRBV15 and TRBJ2-4; D is ambiguous. The V and J ends lost 5 bases and 0 bases respectively, with 11 bases between them. Germline V gene data show CDR1 as LNHNV and CDR2 as YYDKDF (reference sequence). The CDR3 covers 15 residues. The CDR3 DNA is TGTGCCACCAGCTTACCAGCACTAGCCAAAAACATTCAGTACTTC. It codes for CATSLPALAKNIQYF.

This clonotype was detected many times. This chain connects TRBV7-8 to TRBJ2-6; D is unresolved. Per germline, CDR1 SGHVS and CDR2 FQNEAQ. The CDR3 runs to 14 residues. With 8 bases removed from V and 0 bases from J, the gap between germline ends came to 8 bases. CDR3 nucleotides: TGTGCCAGCCAGGACGGCTCTGGGGCCAACGTCCTGACTTTC. It specifies CASQDGSGANVLTF. Using reference TRBV7-8 and TRBJ2-6 for the parts outside the CDR3, the full variable domain is GAGVSQSPRYKVAKRGQDVALRCDPISGHVSLFWYQQALGQGPEFLTYFQNEAQLDKSGLPSDRFFAERPEGSVSTLKIQRTQQEDSAVYLCASQDGSGANVLTFGAGSRLTVL.

The chain combines TRBV15 with TRBJ1-1; D remains unclear. Trimming stripped 3 bases from V and 2 bases from J, with 13 bases between. This CDR3 is built from 15 residues. Germline CDR1 is LNHNV and CDR2 is YYDKDF (reference sequence). CDR3 sequence: CATSSGTRSNTEAFF. CDR3 sequence (DNA): TGTGCCACCAGCAGCGGTACCCGCTCAAACACTGAAGCTTTCTTT.

V gene TRBV27 combines with J gene TRBJ1-1, with D possibly being TRBD1 (6 bases). Germline lookup yields CDR1 MNHEY and CDR2 SMNVEV (reference sequence). Trimming took off 2 bases at V and 4 bases at J, with 11 bases between the two ends. The CDR3 spans 14 residues. CDR3 in amino acids: CASSLVGASTEAFF. Written as DNA, the CDR3 is TGTGCCAGCAGTTTAGTGGGGGCGAGCACTGAAGCTTTCTTT.

This clonotype was detected once. This chain links TRBV27 with TRBJ2-7; the match to TRBD1 covers 8 bases. The J segment lost 6 bases and the V segment lost 6 bases, leaving 4 bases of the junction unmatched. The CDR3 runs to 12 residues. CDR1 and CDR2 (germline): MNHEY, SMNVEV (reference sequence). This CDR3 is CASSITGGEQYF. The CDR3 DNA is TGTGCCAGCAGCATAACAGGGGGCGAGCAGTACTTC.